The TCR beta chain described here comes from a study of blood T cell repertoires in COVID-19 (dated by TCRdb to about 2020). At the level of the whole study: Samples from collaborators originated in the United States, Italy and Spain and spanned both the acute and convalescent phases of COVID-19. The repertoires were made available in a free public database intended to serve as a resource for research on the immune response to SARS-CoV-2. The prospective study material was composed of cDNA or gDNA derived from T cells, B-cell-depleted T cells, or PBMCs. Deeply sampled blood TCRbeta repertoires from subjects exposed to, actively infected with, or recovered from COVID-19 were included in the dataset. Samples came from the ongoing ImmuneRACE study (first 160 participants) plus 1,254 subjects from 6 global collaborators. Nearly every sample came with metadata listing a de-identified subject ID, COVID-19 status, age in years and sex. Where HLA class I and class II types were available, the types were taken from metadata supplied by the sample provider, not from assay-based typing.

On this clone itself: The antigen this receptor binds is unknown. No much larger clone is present one base from it, and per-base qualities are unavailable.

TCRbeta CDR3 regions were amplified from genomic DNA using the immunoSEQ Assay, a bias-controlled multiplex PCR. The authors processed their data as follows. Nucleated cell counts per sample were estimated from amplification of reference gene primers within the assay. To quantify the absolute abundance of each unique TCRbeta CDR3 rearrangement, sequence reads were collapsed and filtered. For each sample, productive Simpson clonality was calculated as the square root of Simpson's diversity index over productive rearrangements. The source is immuneACCESS, and TCRdb retained only in-frame sequences with V and J called. Part of the clones is not carried over; for the studies checked, unresolved V genes explain less than half of this, and the remainder is unexplained. That table is the source of V, J and clone size, and D and trimming were worked out from the DNA. The sample table records some 23,000 clones; roughly 85% of these occur just once. The ten largest account for approximately 9.5% of the sample.

The collaborating institutions used their own protocols to collect whole blood in K2EDTA tubes. For TCRbeta analysis, collaborators shipped samples as frozen whole blood, isolated PBMCs, or DNA extracted from either of those sample types. Overall study results and their limits: The amount of clinical and demographic metadata varied by source and participant and was provided uncurated.

CDR1 is given as LGHDT and CDR2 as YNNKEL, both from the germline V gene (reference sequence). The CDR3, cysteine through phenylalanine, is 15 amino acids long. Only the CDR3 DNA stays, 45 bases, in frame from base 1. V is reduced by 1 base and J by 2 bases, leaving a spacing of 9 bases between them. The sequence joins TRBV3-1 (or the pseudogene TRBV3-2) to TRBJ2-1; confidence is insufficient to name the D gene. The source material was peripheral blood. This receptor was obtained from a human donor with active COVID-19. The donor label of this sample is uncertain. The CDR3 corresponds to CASSQGPEPYNEQFF. Read as DNA, the sequence is TGTGCCAGCAGCCAAGGTCCTGAGCCCTACAATGAGCAGTTCTTC.